This entry describes one T cell receptor beta chain. Its antigen is unidentified. The CDR3 totals 14 residues. Looked up from germline, CDR1 is KGHSH and CDR2 is LQKENI. The V end was cut by 2 bases, the J end by 2 bases, with 7 bases between. The sample is drawn from a study of cytomegalovirus exposure and HLA in healthy donors. The overall study: Ancestry clustering placed around 81% of 350 to 500 genotyped donors in the Caucasian-associated cluster. Study outcomes and limitations: In a later analysis, CMV-associated beta chains were mostly HLA-associated, it appeared. Researchers reported that three CMV-associated chains were confirmed in vitro as CMV antigen-specific. Per a prior analysis, the majority of TCR beta V segments were productive roughly 87% or roughly 30% of the time.

PCR used 60 Vbeta primers and 13 Jbeta primers. Clones were sequenced by immunoSEQ multiplex PCR, and TCRdb holds only the in-frame ones, with some missing. Seen here are about 140,000 clones, approximately 62% observed once, and the top ten hold over 1.5%. Specimen: PBMCs. The TCR sequence derives from a human donor in good health. This chain uses TRBV18 with TRBJ2-1; D may be TRBD1 (5 bases). CDR3 nucleotides: TGTGCCAGCTCACCAGGGGCTACCTACAATGAGCAGTTCTTC. Translation: CASSPGATYNEQFF.